This TCR beta chain is from a study of OX40 agonist ivuxolimab in advanced cancers. Generated by immunoSEQ multiplex PCR, the TCRdb table keeps only in-frame clones and is missing some. The sample includes about 83,000 clones, more than 70% of them seen just once. Broader study findings: Some nonresponders additionally presented with little normalized T-cell clonal expansion. The expanded peripheral T cells' antigen specificity was not determined.

Germline V lookup: CDR1 SGHDT, CDR2 YYEEEE. V shed 0 bases and J 3 bases; nucleotides not matched to a gene: 3. CDR3 length: 15 residues. For this clone: The antigen is not known.

The sequence came from an adult with an advanced solid tumor such as melanoma, head and neck, liver or kidney cancer. The rearrangement joins TRBV5-6 to TRBJ2-1; 7 bases align to TRBD2. Source: CD4+ or CD8+ T cells sorted from blood, taken in a trial of the OX40 agonist ivuxolimab. Written as DNA, the CDR3 is TGTGCCAGCAGCTTGGGAGGACTAGTCTACAATGAGCAGTTCTTC. Its translation: CASSLGGLVYNEQFF.